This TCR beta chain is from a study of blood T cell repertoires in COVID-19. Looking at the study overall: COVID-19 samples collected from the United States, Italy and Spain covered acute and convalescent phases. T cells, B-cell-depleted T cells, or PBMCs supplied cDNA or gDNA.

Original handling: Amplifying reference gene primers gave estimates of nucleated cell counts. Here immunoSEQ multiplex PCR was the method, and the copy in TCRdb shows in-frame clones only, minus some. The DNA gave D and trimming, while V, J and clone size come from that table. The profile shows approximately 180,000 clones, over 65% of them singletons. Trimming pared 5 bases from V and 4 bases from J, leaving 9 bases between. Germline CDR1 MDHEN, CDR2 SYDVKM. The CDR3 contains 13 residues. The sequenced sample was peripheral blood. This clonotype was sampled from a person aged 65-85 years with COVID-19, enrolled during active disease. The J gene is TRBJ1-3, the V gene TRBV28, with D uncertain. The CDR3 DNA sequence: TGTGCCAGCAGTATTCCTAGGGGAAACACCATATATTTT. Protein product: CASSIPRGNTIYF.